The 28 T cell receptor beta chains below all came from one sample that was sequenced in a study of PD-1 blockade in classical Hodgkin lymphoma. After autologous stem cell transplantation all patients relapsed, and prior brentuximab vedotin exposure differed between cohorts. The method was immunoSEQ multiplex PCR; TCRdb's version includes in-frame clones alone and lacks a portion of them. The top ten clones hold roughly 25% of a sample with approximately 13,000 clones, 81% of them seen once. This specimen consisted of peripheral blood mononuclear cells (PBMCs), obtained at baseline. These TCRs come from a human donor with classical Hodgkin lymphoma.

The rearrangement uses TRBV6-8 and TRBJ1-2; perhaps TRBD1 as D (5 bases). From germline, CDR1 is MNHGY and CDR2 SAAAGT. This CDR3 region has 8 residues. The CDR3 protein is CPRGGYTF. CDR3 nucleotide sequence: TGTCCACGGGGCGGCTACACCTTC.

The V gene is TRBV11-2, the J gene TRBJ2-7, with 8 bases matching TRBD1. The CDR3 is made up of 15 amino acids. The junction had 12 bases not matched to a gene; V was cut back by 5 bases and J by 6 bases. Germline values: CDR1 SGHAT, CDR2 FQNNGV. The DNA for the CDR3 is TGTGCCAGCAGCAAGGGACAGGAGGTTTATTCCGAGCAGTACTTC. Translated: CASSKGQEVYSEQYF.

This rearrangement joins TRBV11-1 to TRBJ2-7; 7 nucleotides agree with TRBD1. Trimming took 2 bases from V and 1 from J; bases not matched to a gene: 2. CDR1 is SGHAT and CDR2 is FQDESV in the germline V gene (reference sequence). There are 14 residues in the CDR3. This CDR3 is CASSLYRGSYEQYF. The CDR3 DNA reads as TGTGCCAGCAGCTTATACAGGGGATCCTACGAGCAGTACTTC.

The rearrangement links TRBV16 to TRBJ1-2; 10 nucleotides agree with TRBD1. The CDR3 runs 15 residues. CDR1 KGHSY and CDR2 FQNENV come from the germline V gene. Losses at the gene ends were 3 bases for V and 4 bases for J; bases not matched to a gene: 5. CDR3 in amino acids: CASSHTTGGSYGYTF. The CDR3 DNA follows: TGTGCCAGCAGCCACACGACAGGGGGCAGCTATGGCTACACCTTC.

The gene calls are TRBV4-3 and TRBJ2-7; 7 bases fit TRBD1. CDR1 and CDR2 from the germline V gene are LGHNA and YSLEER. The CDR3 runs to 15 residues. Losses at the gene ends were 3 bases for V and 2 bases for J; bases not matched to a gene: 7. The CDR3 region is CASSQKRTGAYEQYF. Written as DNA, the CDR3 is TGCGCCAGCAGCCAGAAAAGAACAGGGGCCTACGAGCAGTACTTC.

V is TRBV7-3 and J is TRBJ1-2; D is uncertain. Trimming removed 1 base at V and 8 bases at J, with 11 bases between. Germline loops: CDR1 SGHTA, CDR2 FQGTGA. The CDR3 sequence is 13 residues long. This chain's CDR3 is CASSLSSGVGYTF. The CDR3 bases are TGTGCCAGCAGCTTAAGTTCCGGGGTCGGCTACACCTTC.

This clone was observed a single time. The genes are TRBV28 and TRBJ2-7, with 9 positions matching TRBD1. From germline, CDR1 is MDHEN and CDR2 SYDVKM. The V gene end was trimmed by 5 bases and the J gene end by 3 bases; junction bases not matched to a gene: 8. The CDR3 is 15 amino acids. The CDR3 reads CASSEQGAILYEQYF. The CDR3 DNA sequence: TGTGCCAGCAGTGAACAGGGGGCAATTCTCTACGAGCAGTACTTC.

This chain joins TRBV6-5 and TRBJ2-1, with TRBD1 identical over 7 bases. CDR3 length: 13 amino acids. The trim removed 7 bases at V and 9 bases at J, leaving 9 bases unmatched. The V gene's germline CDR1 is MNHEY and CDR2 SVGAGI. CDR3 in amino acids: CASTVQGYGEQFF. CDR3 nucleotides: TGTGCCAGCACCGTACAGGGGTACGGTGAGCAGTTCTTC.

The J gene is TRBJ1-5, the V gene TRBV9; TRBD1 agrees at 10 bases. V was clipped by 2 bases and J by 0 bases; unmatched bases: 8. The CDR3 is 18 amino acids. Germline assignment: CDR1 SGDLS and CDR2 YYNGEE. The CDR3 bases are TGTGCCAGCAGCGTTCCGGGACAGGGGATATATAGCAATCAGCCCCAGCATTTT. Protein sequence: CASSVPGQGIYSNQPQHF.

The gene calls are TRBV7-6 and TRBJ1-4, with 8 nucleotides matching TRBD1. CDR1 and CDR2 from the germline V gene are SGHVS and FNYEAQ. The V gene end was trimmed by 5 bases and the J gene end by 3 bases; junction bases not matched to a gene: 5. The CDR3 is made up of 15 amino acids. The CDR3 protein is CASSRTTGANEKLFF. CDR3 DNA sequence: TGTGCCAGCAGCCGAACGACAGGGGCTAATGAAAAACTGTTTTTT. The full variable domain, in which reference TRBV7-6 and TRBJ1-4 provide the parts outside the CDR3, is GAGVSQSPRYKVTKRGQDVALRCDPISGHVSLYWYRQALGQGPEFLTYFNYEAQQDKSGLPNDRFSAERPEGSISTLTIQRTEQRDSAMYRCASSRTTGANEKLFFGSGTQLSVL.

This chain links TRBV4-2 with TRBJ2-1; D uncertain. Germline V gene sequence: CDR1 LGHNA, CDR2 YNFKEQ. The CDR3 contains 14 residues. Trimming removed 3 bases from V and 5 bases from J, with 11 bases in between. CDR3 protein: CASSHLGSNNEQFF. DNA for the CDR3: TGTGCCAGCAGCCATCTCGGGTCCAACAATGAGCAGTTCTTC.

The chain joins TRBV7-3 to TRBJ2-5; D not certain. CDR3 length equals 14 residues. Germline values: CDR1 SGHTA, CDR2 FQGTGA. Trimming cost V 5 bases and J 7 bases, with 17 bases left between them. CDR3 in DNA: TGTGCCAGCAGCCCATATGTACCCAGAGGGACCCAGTACTTC. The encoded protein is CASSPYVPRGTQYF.

DNA of the CDR3: TGCGCCAGCAGCCAAGAAAGACTCCGCACAGATACGCAGTATTTT. It is translated as CASSQERLRTDTQYF. J is TRBJ2-3 and V is TRBV4-1; D is unclear. Germline assignment: CDR1 MGHRA and CDR2 YSYEKL. The V end was cut by 0 bases, the J end by 1 base, with 8 bases between. CDR3 length: 15 residues.

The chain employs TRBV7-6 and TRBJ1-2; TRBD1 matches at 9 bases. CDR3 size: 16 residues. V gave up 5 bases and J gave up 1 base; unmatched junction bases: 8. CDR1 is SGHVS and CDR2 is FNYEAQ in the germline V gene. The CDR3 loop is CASSQGDRALNYGYTF. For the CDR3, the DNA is TGTGCCAGCAGCCAGGGGGACAGGGCCCTTAACTATGGCTACACCTTC.

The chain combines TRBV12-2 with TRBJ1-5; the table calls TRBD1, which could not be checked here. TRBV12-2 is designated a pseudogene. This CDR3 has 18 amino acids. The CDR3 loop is CASRFLRDRSPSNQPQHF. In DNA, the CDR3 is TGTGCAAGTCGCTTCCTCCGGGACAGGAGTCCTAGCAATCAGCCCCAGCATTTT.

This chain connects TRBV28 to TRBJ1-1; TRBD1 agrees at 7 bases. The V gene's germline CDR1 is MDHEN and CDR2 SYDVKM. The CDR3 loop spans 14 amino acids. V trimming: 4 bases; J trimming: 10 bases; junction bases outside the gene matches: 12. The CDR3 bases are TGTGCCAGCAGTTCCTCAACAGGGGCTGGAGCAGCTTTCTTT. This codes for CASSSSTGAGAAFF.

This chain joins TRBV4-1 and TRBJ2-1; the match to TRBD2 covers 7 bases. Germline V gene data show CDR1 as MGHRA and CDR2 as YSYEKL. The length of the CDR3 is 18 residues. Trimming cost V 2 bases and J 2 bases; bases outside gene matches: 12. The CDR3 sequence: CASSQILGRGKTYNEQFF. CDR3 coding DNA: TGCGCCAGCAGCCAAATATTAGGGCGGGGGAAAACCTACAATGAGCAGTTCTTC.

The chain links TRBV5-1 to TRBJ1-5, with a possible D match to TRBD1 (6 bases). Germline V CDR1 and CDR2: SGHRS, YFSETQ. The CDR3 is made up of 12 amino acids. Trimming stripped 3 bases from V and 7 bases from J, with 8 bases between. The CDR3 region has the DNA TGCGCCAGCAGCTCCACAGGGCAGCCCCAGCATTTT. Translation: CASSSTGQPQHF.

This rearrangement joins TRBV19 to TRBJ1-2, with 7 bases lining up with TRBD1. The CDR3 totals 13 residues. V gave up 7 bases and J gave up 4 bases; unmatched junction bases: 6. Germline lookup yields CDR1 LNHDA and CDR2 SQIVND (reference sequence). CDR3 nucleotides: TGTGCCAGTAAACAACAGGGGCGCTATGGCTACACCTTC. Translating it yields CASKQQGRYGYTF.

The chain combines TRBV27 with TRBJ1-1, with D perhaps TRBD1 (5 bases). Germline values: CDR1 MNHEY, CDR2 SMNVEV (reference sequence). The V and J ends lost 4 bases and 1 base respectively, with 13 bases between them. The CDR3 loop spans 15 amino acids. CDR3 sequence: CASSSPDRSNTEAFF. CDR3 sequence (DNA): TGTGCCAGCAGTTCCCCCGACAGATCGAACACTGAAGCTTTCTTT.

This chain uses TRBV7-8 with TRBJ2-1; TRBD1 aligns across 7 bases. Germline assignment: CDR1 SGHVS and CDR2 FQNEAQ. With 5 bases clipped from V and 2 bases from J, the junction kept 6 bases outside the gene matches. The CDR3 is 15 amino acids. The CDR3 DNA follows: TGTGCCAGCAGCGGAAGACAGGGCCCCTACAATGAGCAGTTCTTC. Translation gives CASSGRQGPYNEQFF. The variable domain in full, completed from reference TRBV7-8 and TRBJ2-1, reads GAGVSQSPRYKVAKRGQDVALRCDPISGHVSLFWYQQALGQGPEFLTYFQNEAQLDKSGLPSDRFFAERPEGSVSTLKIQRTQQEDSAVYLCASSGRQGPYNEQFFGPGTRLTVL.

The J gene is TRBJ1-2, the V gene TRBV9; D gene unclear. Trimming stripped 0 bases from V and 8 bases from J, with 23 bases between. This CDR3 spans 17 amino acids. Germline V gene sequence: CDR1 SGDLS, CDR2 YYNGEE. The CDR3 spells CASSVAVSVGTVKGYTF. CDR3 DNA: TGTGCCAGCAGCGTAGCTGTTAGCGTGGGTACGGTAAAGGGCTACACCTTC.

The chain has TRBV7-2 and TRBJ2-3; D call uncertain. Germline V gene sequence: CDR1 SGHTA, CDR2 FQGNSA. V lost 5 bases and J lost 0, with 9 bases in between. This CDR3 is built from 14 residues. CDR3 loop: CASSPAISTDTQYF. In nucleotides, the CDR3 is TGTGCCAGCAGCCCTGCCATTAGCACAGATACGCAGTATTTT.

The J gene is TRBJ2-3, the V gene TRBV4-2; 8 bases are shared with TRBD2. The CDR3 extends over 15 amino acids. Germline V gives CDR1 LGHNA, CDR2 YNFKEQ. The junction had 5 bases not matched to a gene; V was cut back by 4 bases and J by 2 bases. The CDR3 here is CASSPGGGPTDTQYF. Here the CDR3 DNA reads TGTGCCAGCAGCCCCGGGGGGGGGCCCACAGATACGCAGTATTTT.

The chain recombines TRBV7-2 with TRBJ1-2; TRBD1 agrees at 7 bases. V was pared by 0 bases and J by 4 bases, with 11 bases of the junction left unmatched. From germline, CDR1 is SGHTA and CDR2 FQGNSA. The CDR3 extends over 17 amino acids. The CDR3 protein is CASSLALGGRGAYGYTF. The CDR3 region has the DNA TGTGCCAGCAGCTTAGCGCTAGGGGGCAGGGGAGCCTATGGCTACACCTTC.

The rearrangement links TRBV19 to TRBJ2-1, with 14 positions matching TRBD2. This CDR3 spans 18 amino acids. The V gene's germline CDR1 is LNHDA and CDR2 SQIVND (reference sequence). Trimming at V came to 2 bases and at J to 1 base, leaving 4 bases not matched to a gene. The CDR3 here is CASSIRLAGGPSYNEQFF. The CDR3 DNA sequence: TGTGCCAGTAGTATAAGACTAGCGGGGGGGCCGTCCTACAATGAGCAGTTCTTC.

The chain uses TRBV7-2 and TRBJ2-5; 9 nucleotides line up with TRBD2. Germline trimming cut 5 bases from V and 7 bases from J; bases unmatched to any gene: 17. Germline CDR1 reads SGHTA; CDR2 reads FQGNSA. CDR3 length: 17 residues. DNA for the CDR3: TGTGCCAGCAGCGAAGGTAGATCAGCGGGGGGACGAGGGACCCAGTACTTC. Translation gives CASSEGRSAGGRGTQYF.

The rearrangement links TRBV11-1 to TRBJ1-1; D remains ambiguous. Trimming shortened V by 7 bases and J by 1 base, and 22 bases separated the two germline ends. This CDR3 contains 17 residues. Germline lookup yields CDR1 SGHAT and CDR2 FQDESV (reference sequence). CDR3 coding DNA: TGTGCCAGCACCCCGCCGGCCGGGTCGGGAGGGAACACTGAAGCTTTCTTT. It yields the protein CASTPPAGSGGNTEAFF.